This TCR beta chain was profiled in a study of tumor and adjacent non-tumor tissue in lung cancer. General study findings and limits: Compared with tumor, normal lung showed significantly lower TCR diversity.

As for this clonotype: Its matching antigen is unknown. A read error may account for a junction end that differs from germline.

RNA was extracted from bulk tissue without any cell sorting. More than 3 cm separated this lung sample from the edge of the tumor. TCRbeta libraries were built with three rounds of nested PCR, modified from ARM-PCR. TCRdb processed the multiplex PCR reads anew with MiXCR; each CDR3 protein has one entry. The top ten hold approximately 40% of the sample, which has tens of thousands of distinct CDR3 sequences, approximately 82% seen once. Specimen: distant non-tumor lung tissue. The TCR originated in a man aged 70 or older with non-small cell lung cancer.

In DNA form, the CDR3 reads TGCGCCAGTAACTTATACAGATATGACTACACCTTC. Its translation: CASNLYRYDYTF. This sequence joins TRBV11-1 and TRBJ1-2, with no clear D. Germline values: CDR1 SGHAT, CDR2 FQDESV (reference sequence). This CDR3 contains 12 residues.